What follows are 5 T cell receptor beta chains derived from one specimen sequenced in a study of T cell responses to AZD1222 COVID-19 vaccine. Profiling relied on immunoSEQ multiplex PCR, and the TCRdb table lists in-frame clones only, not all of them. The sample contains about 100,000 clones, about 87% of which appear only once. The sample in question was peripheral blood, obtained 28 days after the second AZD1222 dose. The receptors here all came from an adult who received the AZD1222 COVID-19 vaccine.

This clone came up a few times. The rearrangement uses TRBV5-1 and TRBJ2-1; no reliable D call. The CDR3 has 14 residues. CDR1 is SGHRS, CDR2 YFSETQ, per germline. V was shortened by 9 bases and J by 0 bases, with 13 bases between the two germline ends. The CDR3 DNA reads as TGCGCCACCCAGACTCTCCCCTCCTACAATGAGCAGTTCTTC. This translates into CATQTLPSYNEQFF.

The V and J genes are TRBV9 and TRBJ2-1; D might be TRBD1 (5 bases). Germline V gene lookup returns CDR1 SGDLS and CDR2 YYNGEE. Deletions cut 0 bases from V and 6 bases from J, with 13 bases between. CDR3 size: 15 residues. CDR3 in DNA: TGTGCCAGCAGCGTAGCGTCTAGTGGGGCCAATGAGCAGTTCTTC. This translates into CASSVASSGANEQFF. Complete variable domain (other parts from reference TRBV9 and TRBJ2-1): DSGVTQTPKHLITATGQRVTLRCSPRSGDLSVYWYQQSLDQGLQFLIQYYNGEERAKGNILERFSAQQFPDLHSELNLSSLELGDSALYFCASSVASSGANEQFFGPGTRLTVL.

This clone showed up just a few times. The chain couples TRBV19 to TRBJ2-3; D is uncertain. Germline V lookup: CDR1 LNHDA, CDR2 SQIVND (reference sequence). The CDR3 has 21 residues. Trimming cost V 0 bases and J 3 bases, with 28 bases left between them. Here the CDR3 DNA reads TGTGCCAGTAGTATAGATCATGAGAACTGGCAGGCTCCTCGACGGACAGATACGCAGTATTTT. Translation gives CASSIDHENWQAPRRTDTQYF.

This chain uses TRBV19 with TRBJ1-6; a possible D gene is TRBD1 (6 bases). With 5 bases removed from V and 9 bases from J, the gap between germline ends came to 11 bases. The germline gives CDR1 LNHDA, CDR2 SQIVND (reference sequence). This CDR3 region has 13 residues. The CDR3 DNA reads TGTGCCAGTAGTGAGGGGGTTGGTTCACCCCTCCACTTT. Its protein is CASSEGVGSPLHF.

This sequence joins TRBV5-1 and TRBJ2-7, with D tentatively TRBD2 (6 bases). V lost 1 base, J lost 3 bases, and 8 bases lay in between. This CDR3 has 13 residues. Per the germline V gene, CDR1 is SGHRS and CDR2 is YFSETQ. CDR3 region: CASSLQGGYEQYF. CDR3 DNA: TGCGCCAGCAGCTTGCAGGGAGGCTACGAGCAGTACTTC. Full variable domain (outside the CDR3, taken from reference TRBV5-1 and TRBJ2-7): KAGVTQTPRYLIKTRGQQVTLSCSPISGHRSVSWYQQTPGQGLQFLFEYFSETQRNKGNFPGRFSGRQFSNSRSEMNVSTLELGDSALYLCASSLQGGYEQYFGPGTRLTVT.